The 11 T cell receptor beta chains reported below all come from one sample, sequenced in a study of T cells in Graves' hyperthyroidism and ophthalmopathy. Researchers amplified the TCR beta CDR3 regions from RNA transcripts. The TCR CDR3 was amplified in a first-round RT-PCR using the HTBI primer set. TCRdb redid the calling of the multiplex PCR reads with MiXCR, one entry per CDR3 protein. The table includes some 650,000 distinct CDR3 sequences, about a sixth detected once. Source material: blood. Receptors originate from a woman between 40 and 55 years old with Graves' ophthalmopathy.

This rearrangement joins TRBV6-1 to TRBJ2-7, with 8 nucleotides matching TRBD2. CDR3 length equals 15 residues. The germline CDR1 and CDR2 sequences are MNHNS and SASEGT. The trim removed 6 bases at V and 0 bases at J, leaving 7 bases unmatched. CDR3 nucleotide sequence: TGTGCCAGCAGGTCTACTAGCGGAAGCTCCTACGAGCAGTACTTC. Translation: CASRSTSGSSYEQYF.

V gene TRBV5-1 combines with J gene TRBJ2-7; maybe TRBD2 (5 bases). Trimming pared 0 bases from V and 5 bases from J, leaving 21 bases between. The CDR3 has 17 residues. Germline V gene data show CDR1 as SGHRS and CDR2 as YFSETQ. Here the CDR3 DNA reads TGCGCCAGCAGCTTGGCCTTATCGGCGAGAGGGTGGAACGAGCAGTACTTC. Its protein is CASSLALSARGWNEQYF. The whole variable domain, filled in from reference TRBV5-1 and TRBJ2-7, reads KAGVTQTPRYLIKTRGQQVTLSCSPISGHRSVSWYQQTPGQGLQFLFEYFSETQRNKGNFPGRFSGRQFSNSRSEMNVSTLELGDSALYLCASSLALSARGWNEQYFGPGTRLTVT.

CDR3 nucleotides: TGTGCCAGCAGTTTACGGTTCACCGGGGGGGGTCATTTT. Translating it yields CASSLRFTGGGHF. The chain employs TRBV28 and TRBJ1-5; D may be TRBD1 (5 bases). The V gene lost 2 bases and the J gene lost 16 bases, with 18 bases spanning the gap. Germline loops: CDR1 MDHEN, CDR2 SYDVKM. The CDR3 contains 13 residues.

The sample holds a few counts of this clonotype. The chain joins TRBV2 to TRBJ1-4, with D possibly matching TRBD1 (5 bases). CDR3 size: 15 residues. V was pared by 0 bases and J by 7 bases, with 12 bases between. From germline, CDR1 is SNHLY and CDR2 FYNNEI. The DNA for the CDR3 is TGTGCCAGCAGTGAAGCGGGGGTCCGGGGTGAAAAACTGTTTTTT. Protein: CASSEAGVRGEKLFF.

The table lists this clonotype with many counts. The CDR3 reads CASIRTGDNQPQHF. The CDR3 coding sequence is TGTGCCAGCATTAGGACAGGGGACAATCAGCCCCAGCATTTT. V usage is TRBV6-1 and J usage is TRBJ1-5, with 9 bases identical to TRBD1. CDR3 length: 14 residues. Germline trimming cut 7 bases from V and 3 bases from J; bases unmatched to any gene: 4. CDR1 is MNHNS and CDR2 is SASEGT in the germline V gene.

This clonotype was detected a few times. V gene TRBV28 combines with J gene TRBJ1-5, with a possible D match to TRBD1 (5 bases). The CDR3 spans 16 residues. V lost 5 bases and J 0 bases, leaving 14 bases between the germline ends. Germline V gene data show CDR1 as MDHEN and CDR2 as SYDVKM. The CDR3 bases are TGTGCCAGCAGTGGAGAGGGACCGCTTAGCAATCAGCCCCAGCATTTT. Amino acid sequence: CASSGEGPLSNQPQHF.

This clonotype was seen many times. The CDR3 bases are TGCGCCAGCAGCTTGGTTAGTCTGGGCGAGCAGTACTTC. Protein: CASSLVSLGEQYF. The chain has TRBV5-1 and TRBJ2-7, with D unclear. Germline V gene data show CDR1 as SGHRS and CDR2 as YFSETQ. The CDR3 consists of 13 residues. V shed 0 bases and J shed 6 bases, with 10 bases lying between them.

J is TRBJ2-7 and V is TRBV7-3; no firm D call. Trimming shortened V by 1 base and J by 2 bases, and 6 bases separated the two germline ends. The CDR3 covers 13 residues. Per germline, CDR1 SGHTA and CDR2 FQGTGA. CDR3 nucleotides: TGTGCCAGCAGCTTAAACGCAGCCTACGAGCAGTACTTC. Translated, it gives CASSLNAAYEQYF.

This clonotype was recorded at least ten times. The chain has TRBV27 and TRBJ2-3; no clear D gene. Between the trimmed V and J ends, which lost 2 bases and 2 bases, there was a span of 17 bases. CDR1 is MNHEY, CDR2 SMNVEV, per germline (reference sequence). The CDR3 has 17 amino acids. The CDR3, as DNA: TGTGCCAGCAGTTTAAGGGCCACCGCCTCTGACACAGATACGCAGTATTTT. Translated, it gives CASSLRATASDTDTQYF.

The chain is built from TRBV20-1 and TRBJ2-3; D not certain. The ends were cut back, 2 bases at V and 2 bases at J, with 8 bases in the middle. Looked up from germline, CDR1 is DFQATT and CDR2 is SNEGSKA (reference sequence). The CDR3 covers 13 residues. CDR3 sequence reads: CSARKGSTDTQYF. CDR3 DNA sequence: TGCAGTGCTAGAAAGGGTTCCACAGATACGCAGTATTTT.

There are a few counts of this clonotype. One junction end disagrees with the germline gene, perhaps due to a read error. The chain carries TRBV25-1 and TRBJ2-2; D is unclear. There are 15 residues in the CDR3. Germline loops: CDR1 MGHDK, CDR2 SYGVNS. CDR3 region: CASRDSDGNTGELFF. In DNA form, the CDR3 reads TGTGCCAGCCGTGATTCGGACGGGAACACCGGGGAGCTGTTTTTT. Drawing the rest from reference TRBV25-1 and TRBJ2-2, the complete variable domain is EADIYQTPRYLVIGTGKKITLECSQTMGHDKMYWYQQDPGMELHLIHYSYGVNSTEKGDLSSESTVSRIRTEHFPLTLESARPSHTSQYLCASRDSDGNTGELFFGEGSRLTVL.